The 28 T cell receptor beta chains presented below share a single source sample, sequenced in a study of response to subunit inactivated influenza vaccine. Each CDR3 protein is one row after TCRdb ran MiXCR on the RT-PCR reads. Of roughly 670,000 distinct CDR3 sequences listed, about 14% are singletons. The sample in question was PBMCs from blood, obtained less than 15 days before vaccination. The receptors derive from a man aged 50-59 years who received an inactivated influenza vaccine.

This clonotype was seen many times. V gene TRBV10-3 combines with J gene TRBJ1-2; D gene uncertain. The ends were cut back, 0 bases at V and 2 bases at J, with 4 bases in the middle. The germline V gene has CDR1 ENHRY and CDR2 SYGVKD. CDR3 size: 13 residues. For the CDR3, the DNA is TGTGCCATCAGTGAGTCCCTCAACTATGGCTACACCTTC. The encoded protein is CAISESLNYGYTF.

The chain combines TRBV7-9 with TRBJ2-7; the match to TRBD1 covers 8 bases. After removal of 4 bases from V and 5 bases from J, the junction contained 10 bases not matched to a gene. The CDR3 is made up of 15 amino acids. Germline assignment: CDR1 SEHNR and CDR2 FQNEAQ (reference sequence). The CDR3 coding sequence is TGTGCCAGCAGCTCCTGGGCTCAGGGACAGGACGAGCAGTACTTC. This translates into CASSSWAQGQDEQYF. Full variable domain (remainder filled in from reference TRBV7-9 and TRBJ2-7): DTGVSQNPRHKITKRGQNVTFRCDPISEHNRLYWYRQTLGQGPEFLTYFQNEAQLEKSRLLSDRFSAERPKGSFSTLEIQRTEQGDSAMYLCASSSWAQGQDEQYFGPGTRLTVT.

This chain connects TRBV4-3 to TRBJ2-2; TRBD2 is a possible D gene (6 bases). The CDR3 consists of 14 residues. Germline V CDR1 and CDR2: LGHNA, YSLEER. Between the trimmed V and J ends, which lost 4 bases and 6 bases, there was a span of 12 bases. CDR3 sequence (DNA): TGCGCCAGCAGCCGCGGGACTTCCCCCGGGGAGCTGTTTTTT. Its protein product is CASSRGTSPGELFF.

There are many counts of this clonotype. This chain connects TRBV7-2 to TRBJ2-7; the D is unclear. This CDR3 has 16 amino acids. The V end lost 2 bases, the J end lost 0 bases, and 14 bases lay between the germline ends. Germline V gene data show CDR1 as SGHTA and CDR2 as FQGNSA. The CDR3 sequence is CASSLMSGTTSYEQYF. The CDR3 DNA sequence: TGTGCCAGCAGCTTAATGTCGGGCACGACCTCCTACGAGCAGTACTTC.

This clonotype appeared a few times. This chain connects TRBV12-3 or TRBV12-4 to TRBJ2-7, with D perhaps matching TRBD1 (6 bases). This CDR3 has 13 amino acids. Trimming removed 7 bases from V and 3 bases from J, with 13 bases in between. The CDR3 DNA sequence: TGTGCCAGCACTGGAAGGGGGAACTACGAGCAGTACTTC. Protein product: CASTGRGNYEQYF.

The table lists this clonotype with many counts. DNA of the CDR3: TGCAGCGTCGCTGGGGCTTTGAACACTGAAGCTTTCTTT. Translated: CSVAGALNTEAFF. V is TRBV29-1 and J is TRBJ1-1, with D possibly TRBD1 on 5 matching bases. This CDR3 spans 13 amino acids. The germline V gene encodes CDR1 SQVTM and CDR2 ANQGSEA. The V end was cut by 6 bases, the J end by 0 bases, with 11 bases between.

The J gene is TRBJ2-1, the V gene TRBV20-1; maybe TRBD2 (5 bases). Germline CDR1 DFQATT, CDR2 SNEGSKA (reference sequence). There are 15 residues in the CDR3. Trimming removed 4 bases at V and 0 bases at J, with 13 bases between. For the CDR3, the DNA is TGCAGTGCTATTTCCGGGGAAGGCTCCTACAATGAGCAGTTCTTC. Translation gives CSAISGEGSYNEQFF.

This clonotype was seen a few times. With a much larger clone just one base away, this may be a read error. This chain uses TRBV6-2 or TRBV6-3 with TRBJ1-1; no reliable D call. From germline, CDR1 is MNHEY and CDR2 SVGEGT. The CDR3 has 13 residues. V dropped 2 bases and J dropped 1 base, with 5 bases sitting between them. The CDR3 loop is CASSYKQNTEAFF. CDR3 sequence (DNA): TGTGCCAGCAGTTACAAGCAGAACACTGAAGCTTTCTTT.

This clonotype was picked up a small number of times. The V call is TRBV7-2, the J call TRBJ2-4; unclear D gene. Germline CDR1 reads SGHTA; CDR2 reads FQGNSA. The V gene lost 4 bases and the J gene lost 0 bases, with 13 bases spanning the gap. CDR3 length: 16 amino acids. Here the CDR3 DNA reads TGTGCCAGCAGCTCGGCAAGGGCTGCAGCCAAAAACATTCAGTACTTC. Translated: CASSSARAAAKNIQYF.

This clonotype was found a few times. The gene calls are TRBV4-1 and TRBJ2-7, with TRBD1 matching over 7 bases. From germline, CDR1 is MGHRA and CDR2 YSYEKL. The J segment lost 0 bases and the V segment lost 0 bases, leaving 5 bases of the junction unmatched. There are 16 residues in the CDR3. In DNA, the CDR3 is TGCGCCAGCAGCCAAGATCCAGGACAGGTCTCCTACGAGCAGTACTTC. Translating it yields CASSQDPGQVSYEQYF.

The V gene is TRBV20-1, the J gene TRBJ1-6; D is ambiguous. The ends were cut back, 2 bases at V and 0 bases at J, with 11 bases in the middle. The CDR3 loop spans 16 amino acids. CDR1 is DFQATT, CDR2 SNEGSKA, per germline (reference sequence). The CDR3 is CSARRFEGSYNSPLHF. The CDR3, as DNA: TGCAGTGCTAGAAGGTTTGAGGGCTCCTATAATTCACCCCTCCACTTT.

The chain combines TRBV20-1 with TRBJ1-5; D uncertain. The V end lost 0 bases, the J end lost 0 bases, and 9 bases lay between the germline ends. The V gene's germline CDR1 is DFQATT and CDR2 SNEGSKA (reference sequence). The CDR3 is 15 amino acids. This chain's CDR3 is CSARDQKYSNQPQHF. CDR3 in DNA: TGCAGTGCTAGAGATCAGAAGTATAGCAATCAGCCCCAGCATTTT.

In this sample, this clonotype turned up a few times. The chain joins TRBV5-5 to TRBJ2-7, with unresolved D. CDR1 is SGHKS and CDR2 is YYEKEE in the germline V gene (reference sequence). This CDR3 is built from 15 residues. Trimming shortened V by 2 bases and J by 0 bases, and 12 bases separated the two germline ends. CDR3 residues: CASSLVTSTSYEQYF. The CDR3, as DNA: TGTGCCAGCAGCTTAGTGACATCAACCTCCTACGAGCAGTACTTC.

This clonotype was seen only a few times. CDR3 in amino acids: CASSDGPPAEITGELFF. The DNA of the CDR3 is TGTGCCAGCAGCGACGGTCCCCCTGCGGAAATCACCGGGGAGCTGTTTTTT. The chain recombines TRBV9 with TRBJ2-2; D not certain. CDR3 length equals 17 residues. Germline-derived CDR1 and CDR2 are SGDLS and YYNGEE. Trimming left V 3 bases short and J 4 bases short, with 19 bases between.

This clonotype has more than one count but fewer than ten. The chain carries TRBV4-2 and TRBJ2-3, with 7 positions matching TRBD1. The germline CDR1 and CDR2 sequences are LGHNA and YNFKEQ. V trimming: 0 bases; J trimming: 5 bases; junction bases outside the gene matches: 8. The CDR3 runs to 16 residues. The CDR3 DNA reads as TGTGCCAGCAGCCAAGATAACAGGGGCAGTGGAGATACGCAGTATTTT. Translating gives CASSQDNRGSGDTQYF.

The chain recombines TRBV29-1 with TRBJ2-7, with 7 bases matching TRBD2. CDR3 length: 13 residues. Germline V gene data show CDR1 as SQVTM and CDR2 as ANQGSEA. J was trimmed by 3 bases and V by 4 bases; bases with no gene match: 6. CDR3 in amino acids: CSVGGGLGYEQYF. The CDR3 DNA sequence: TGCAGCGTTGGGGGGGGACTCGGCTACGAGCAGTACTTC.

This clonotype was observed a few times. CDR3 loop: CASSQDWRSVSRTQYF. The CDR3 DNA reads TGCGCCAGCAGCCAAGATTGGCGGAGTGTGTCTAGGACCCAGTACTTC. The chain carries TRBV4-3 and TRBJ2-5; D call uncertain. V was shortened by 0 bases and J by 7 bases, with 18 bases between the two germline ends. Germline loops: CDR1 LGHNA, CDR2 YSLEER. This CDR3 region has 16 residues.

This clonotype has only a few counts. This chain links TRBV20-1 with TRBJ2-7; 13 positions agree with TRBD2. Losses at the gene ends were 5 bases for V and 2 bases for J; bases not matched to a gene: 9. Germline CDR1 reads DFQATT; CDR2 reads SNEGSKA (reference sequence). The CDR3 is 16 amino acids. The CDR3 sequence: CSAARTSGGPTYEQYF. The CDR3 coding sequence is TGCAGTGCTGCTAGGACTAGCGGGGGACCCACCTACGAGCAGTACTTC.

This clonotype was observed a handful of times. This CDR3 reads CASSVLGQGGQTEAFF. The CDR3 nucleotides are TGCGCCAGCAGTGTACTGGGACAGGGGGGACAAACTGAAGCTTTCTTT. The chain combines TRBV5-1 with TRBJ1-1; TRBD1 aligns across 11 bases. Germline V gene data show CDR1 as SGHRS and CDR2 as YFSETQ. V was pared by 5 bases and J by 5 bases, with 11 bases of the junction left unmatched. The CDR3 has 16 residues.

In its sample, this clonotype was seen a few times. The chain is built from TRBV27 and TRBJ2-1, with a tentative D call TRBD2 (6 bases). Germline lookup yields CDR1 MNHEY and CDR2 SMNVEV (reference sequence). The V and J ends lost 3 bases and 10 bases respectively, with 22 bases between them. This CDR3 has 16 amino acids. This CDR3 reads CASSFGGSLQHGEQFF. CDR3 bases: TGTGCCAGCAGTTTCGGGGGTTCCCTCCAACATGGAGAGCAGTTCTTC.

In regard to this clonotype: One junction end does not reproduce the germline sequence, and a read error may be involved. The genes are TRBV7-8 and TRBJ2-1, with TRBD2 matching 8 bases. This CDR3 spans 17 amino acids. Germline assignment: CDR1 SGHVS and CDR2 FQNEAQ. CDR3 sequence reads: CASSAVIAGLSDNEQFF. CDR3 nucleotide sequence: TGTGCCAGCAGCGCAGTTATAGCGGGACTCTCCGACAATGAGCAGTTCTTC.

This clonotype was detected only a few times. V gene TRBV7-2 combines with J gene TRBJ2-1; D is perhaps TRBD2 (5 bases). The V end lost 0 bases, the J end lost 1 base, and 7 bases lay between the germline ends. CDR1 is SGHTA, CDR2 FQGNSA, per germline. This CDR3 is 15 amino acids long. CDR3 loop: CASSLALASYNEQFF. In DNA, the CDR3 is TGTGCCAGCAGCTTAGCGCTAGCATCCTACAATGAGCAGTTCTTC.

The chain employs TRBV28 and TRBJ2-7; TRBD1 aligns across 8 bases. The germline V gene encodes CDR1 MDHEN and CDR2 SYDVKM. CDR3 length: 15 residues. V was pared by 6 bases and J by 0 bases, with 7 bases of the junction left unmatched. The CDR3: CASRSQGGLSYEQYF. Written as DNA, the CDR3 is TGTGCCAGCAGGTCACAGGGGGGACTCTCCTACGAGCAGTACTTC.

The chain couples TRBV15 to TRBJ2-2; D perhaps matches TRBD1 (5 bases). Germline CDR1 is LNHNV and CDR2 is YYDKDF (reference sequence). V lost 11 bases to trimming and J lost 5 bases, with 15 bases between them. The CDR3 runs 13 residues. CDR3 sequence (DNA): TGTGCCGCTAGATCAGGACAAACCGGGGAGCTGTTTTTT. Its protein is CAARSGQTGELFF.

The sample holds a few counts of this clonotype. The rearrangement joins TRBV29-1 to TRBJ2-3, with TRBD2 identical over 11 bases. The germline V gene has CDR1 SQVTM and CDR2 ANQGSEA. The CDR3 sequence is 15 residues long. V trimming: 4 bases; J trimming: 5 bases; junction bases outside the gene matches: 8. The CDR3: CSVVASGGRLDTQYF. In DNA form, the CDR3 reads TGCAGCGTTGTGGCTAGCGGGGGGCGGTTAGATACGCAGTATTTT.

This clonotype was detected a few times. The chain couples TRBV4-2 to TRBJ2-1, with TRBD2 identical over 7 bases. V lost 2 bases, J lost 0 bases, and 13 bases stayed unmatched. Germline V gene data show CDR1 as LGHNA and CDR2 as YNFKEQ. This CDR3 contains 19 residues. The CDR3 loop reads CASSQLPSGTSSSYNEQFF. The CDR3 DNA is TGTGCCAGCAGCCAACTGCCAAGCGGGACTTCGAGCTCCTACAATGAGCAGTTCTTC.

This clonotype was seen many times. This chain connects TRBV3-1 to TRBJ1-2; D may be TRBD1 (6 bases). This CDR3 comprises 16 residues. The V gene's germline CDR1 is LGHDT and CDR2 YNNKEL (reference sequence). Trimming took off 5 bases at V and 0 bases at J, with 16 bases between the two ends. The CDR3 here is CASSGPGHRPNYGYTF. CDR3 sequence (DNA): TGTGCCAGCAGCGGACCGGGACATCGACCTAACTATGGCTACACCTTC.

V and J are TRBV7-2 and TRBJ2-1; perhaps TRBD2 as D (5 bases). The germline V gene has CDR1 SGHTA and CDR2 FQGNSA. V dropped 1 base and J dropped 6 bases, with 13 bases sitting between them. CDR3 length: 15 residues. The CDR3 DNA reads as TGTGCCAGCAGCTTAGGGTCGGGGTTGGGCAATGAGCAGTTCTTC. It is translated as CASSLGSGLGNEQFF.